This TCR beta chain was retrieved from a study of blood T cell repertoires in COVID-19. About the research overall: Samples of COVID-19 (acute and convalescent) were obtained from the United States, Italy and Spain. The cDNA or gDNA used as material had been derived from T cells, B-cell-depleted T cells, or PBMCs.

Authors' processing steps: From reference gene primer amplification, estimates of nucleated cell counts were derived. Profiling relied on immunoSEQ multiplex PCR, and the TCRdb table lists in-frame clones only, not all of them. For V, J and clone size, that table is used; D and trimming come from the DNA. The table records 150,000 or so clones, approximately 86% of them present only once. Deletions cut 1 base from V and 1 base from J, with 7 bases between. The CDR3 has 14 amino acids. Looked up from germline, CDR1 is LNHDA and CDR2 is SQIVND (reference sequence). Sequencing input: peripheral blood. V gene TRBV19 combines with J gene TRBJ1-1; a possible D gene is TRBD1 (5 bases). The receptor comes from a man in his 60s with acute or convalescent COVID-19. For the CDR3, the DNA is TGTGCCAGTAGTATAGGCAGGGAGAACACTGAAGCTTTCTTT. Amino acids: CASSIGRENTEAFF.